This entry is about one T cell receptor beta chain. This study enrolled people aged 18 to 89 from about 24 US geographic areas. Self-reported history from a screening survey and questionnaire set each donor's cohort. The data were taken from a study of blood T cell repertoires in COVID-19. Study-wide background: PBMCs, B-cell-depleted T cells, or T cells provided the cDNA or gDNA that made up the material.

With 1 base clipped from V and 7 bases from J, the junction kept 9 bases outside the gene matches. CDR3 size: 15 residues. Germline CDR1 is LGHDT and CDR2 is YNNKEL (reference sequence). The assay was immunoSEQ multiplex PCR, and TCRdb's table has in-frame clones only and misses some. The sample lists about 200,000 clones; about 82% were seen once. The chain uses TRBV3-1 (or the pseudogene TRBV3-2) and TRBJ1-2, with 7 bases that match TRBD1. The sequence derives from a man aged 40-55 years with acute COVID-19. The sample was PBMCs or T cells enriched from blood (not recorded which). CDR3 bases: TGTGCCAGCAGCCAAGGGAGGCAGGGGGGAGGTGGCTACACCTTC. Residues: CASSQGRQGGGGYTF.